This T cell receptor (beta chain) is from a study of T cells in Graves' hyperthyroidism and ophthalmopathy. Patients aged 18 to 65 had newly diagnosed hyperthyroidism lasting under 2 months. It was RNA transcripts that yielded the amplified TCR beta CDR3 regions. When the TCR CDR3 underwent first-round RT-PCR, the HTBI primer set was used. TCRdb reprocessed the multiplex PCR reads via MiXCR and lists one record per CDR3 protein. The sample records 470,000 or so distinct CDR3 sequences, less than 25% being singletons. CDR3 length: 13 residues. Germline loops: CDR1 SNHLY, CDR2 FYNNEI. V was pared by 3 bases and J by 6 bases, with 12 bases between.

This clonotype was sampled from a man aged 18 to 29 with Graves' hyperthyroidism. Input material: blood. The chain employs TRBV2 and TRBJ2-7; D is unresolved. CDR3 bases: TGTGCCAGCAGTGAGTCATCCGTGGTCGAGCAGTACTTC. Protein product: CASSESSVVEQYF. Full variable domain (rest looked up from reference TRBV2 and TRBJ2-7): EPEVTQTPSHQVTQMGQEVILRCVPISNHLYFYWYRQILGQKVEFLVSFYNNEISEKSEIFDDQFSVERPDGSNFTLKIRSTKLEDSAMYFCASSESSVVEQYFGPGTRLTVT.